This passage covers 30 T cell receptor beta chains from one sample sequenced in a study of T cell responses to AZD1222 COVID-19 vaccine. Generated by immunoSEQ multiplex PCR, the TCRdb table keeps only in-frame clones and is missing some. Among 130,000 to 150,000 clones, over 85% were seen once, and the ten largest hold approximately 1.7%. The starting material was peripheral blood, obtained on day 0 of AZD1222 vaccination. The receptors originated from an adult in good health.

This clone was picked up a small number of times. The chain is built from TRBV6-5 and TRBJ1-6; a possible D gene is TRBD1 (5 bases). V lost 6 bases and J 7 bases, leaving 13 bases between the germline ends. The CDR3 has 14 amino acids. The V gene's germline CDR1 is MNHEY and CDR2 SVGAGI. The CDR3 region is CASSGTSENSPLHF. CDR3 sequence (DNA): TGTGCCAGCAGCGGGACTTCAGAAAATTCACCCCTCCACTTT.

The chain has TRBV19 and TRBJ2-1, with a weak D call TRBD2 (6 bases). Trimming removed 6 bases from V and 2 bases from J, with 14 bases in between. The CDR3 has 15 residues. CDR1 is LNHDA, CDR2 SQIVND, per germline (reference sequence). The CDR3 DNA reads TGTGCCAGTAGGATCGCCGGGAGCCCCTACAATGAGCAGTTCTTC. It is translated as CASRIAGSPYNEQFF.

Concerning this clone: Other DNA sequences from this sample encode an identical CDR3 as well. This chain uses TRBV5-1 with TRBJ2-7, with D perhaps TRBD1 (5 bases). CDR3 length: 14 amino acids. The V gene lost 0 bases and the J gene lost 2 bases, with 9 bases spanning the gap. Germline CDR1 reads SGHRS; CDR2 reads YFSETQ. As DNA, the CDR3 is TGCGCCAGCAGCTTGGGTCAGGGCGCCTACGAGCAGTACTTC. This gives the protein CASSLGQGAYEQYF.

CDR3 loop: CAIRGSYNEQFF. In DNA, the CDR3 is TGTGCCATCCGAGGCTCCTACAATGAGCAGTTCTTC. The rearrangement uses TRBV28 and TRBJ2-1; D call uncertain. The V gene's germline CDR1 is MDHEN and CDR2 SYDVKM. V lost 10 bases, J lost 0 bases, and 7 bases lay in between. The CDR3 spans 12 residues.

This chain joins TRBV9 and TRBJ2-7; 8 bases are a match to TRBD2. The CDR3 is made up of 18 amino acids. The germline V gene encodes CDR1 SGDLS and CDR2 YYNGEE. V trimming: 4 bases; J trimming: 1 base; junction bases outside the gene matches: 16. The CDR3 nucleotides read TGTGCCAGCAGCCCAGCGGGAGCCGGGCCTCTCGGTTCCTACGAGCAGTACTTC. This encodes CASSPAGAGPLGSYEQYF.

The CDR3 spells CASSFRGRPGDEQYF. In nucleotides, the CDR3 is TGTGCCAGCAGCTTTCGAGGTCGGCCAGGGGACGAGCAGTACTTC. This chain joins TRBV7-3 and TRBJ2-7; D possibly corresponds to TRBD1 (6 bases). Germline-derived CDR1 and CDR2 are SGHTA and FQGTGA. This CDR3 has 15 residues. The V end lost 3 bases, the J end lost 5 bases, and 17 bases lay between the germline ends.

This chain uses TRBV27 with TRBJ2-7; perhaps D is TRBD1 or TRBD2 (5 bases each). The CDR3 is 14 residues long. The germline gives CDR1 MNHEY, CDR2 SMNVEV (reference sequence). V dropped 6 bases and J dropped 3 bases, with 15 bases sitting between them. CDR3 amino acids: CASRSGTARYEQYF. Here the CDR3 DNA reads TGTGCCAGCAGATCCGGGACGGCACGCTACGAGCAGTACTTC.

The V and J genes are TRBV5-1 and TRBJ2-1; 9 bases map to TRBD1. This CDR3 is 14 amino acids long. V lost 8 bases to trimming and J lost 9 bases; unmatched junction nucleotides: 12. CDR1 SGHRS and CDR2 YFSETQ come from the germline V gene. CDR3 residues: CASTQGAPGSEQFF. The CDR3 DNA sequence: TGCGCCAGTACACAGGGGGCGCCGGGAAGTGAGCAGTTCTTC.

V and J are TRBV9 and TRBJ1-1, with D tentatively TRBD1 (6 bases). Trimming removed 0 bases at V and 1 base at J, with 10 bases between. The CDR3 extends over 15 amino acids. Per germline, CDR1 SGDLS and CDR2 YYNGEE. CDR3 sequence: CASSVAGGPNTEAFF. The CDR3, as DNA: TGTGCCAGCAGCGTAGCCGGGGGCCCGAACACTGAAGCTTTCTTT. The variable domain in full, completed from reference TRBV9 and TRBJ1-1, reads DSGVTQTPKHLITATGQRVTLRCSPRSGDLSVYWYQQSLDQGLQFLIQYYNGEERAKGNILERFSAQQFPDLHSELNLSSLELGDSALYFCASSVAGGPNTEAFFGQGTRLTVV.

The chain has TRBV27 and TRBJ1-1; D ambiguous. The CDR3 spans 13 residues. Trimming removed 8 bases at V and 3 bases at J, with 13 bases between. Germline CDR1 and CDR2: MNHEY and SMNVEV (reference sequence). CDR3 bases: TGTGCCAGCGGTGAACAGAGTTACACTGAAGCTTTCTTT. Translated: CASGEQSYTEAFF.

The chain uses TRBV3-1 (or the pseudogene TRBV3-2) and TRBJ2-7; no definite D call. The CDR3 length is 13 residues. V lost 1 base and J 1 base, leaving 5 bases between the germline ends. Germline CDR1 and CDR2: LGHDT and YNNKEL (reference sequence). DNA for the CDR3: TGTGCCAGCAGCCAAGCCCCGTCCTACGAGCAGTACTTC. It codes for CASSQAPSYEQYF.

The chain is built from TRBV7-2 and TRBJ2-3, with D unclear. The CDR3 runs to 14 residues. Germline-derived CDR1 and CDR2 are SGHTA and FQGNSA. The V end lost 3 bases, the J end lost 0 bases, and 7 bases lay between the germline ends. The CDR3 reads CASSFETSTDTQYF. CDR3 DNA sequence: TGTGCCAGCAGCTTTGAAACTAGCACAGATACGCAGTATTTT.

J is TRBJ2-2 and V is TRBV5-4; D remains unclear. The CDR3 sequence is 14 residues long. Germline lookup yields CDR1 SGHNT and CDR2 YYREEE (reference sequence). The V end lost 6 bases, the J end lost 0 bases, and 9 bases lay between the germline ends. The CDR3 is CASKTDSNTGELFF. The CDR3 DNA reads TGTGCCAGCAAGACGGATTCGAACACCGGGGAGCTGTTTTTT.

V gene TRBV19 combines with J gene TRBJ1-1; possibly TRBD1 for D (6 bases). The CDR3 has 16 amino acids. With 7 bases removed from V and 2 bases from J, the gap between germline ends came to 20 bases. CDR1 is LNHDA and CDR2 is SQIVND in the germline V gene (reference sequence). CDR3 sequence (DNA): TGTGCCAGTATAGGGGTTCGGGGGCCCTCAAACACTGAAGCTTTCTTT. It translates to CASIGVRGPSNTEAFF.

Worth noting for this clone: At one end, the junction sequence differs from germline, possibly due to a read error. This chain joins TRBV18 and TRBJ1-2; 7 bases are a match to TRBD1. CDR1 and CDR2 from the germline V gene are KGHSH and LQKENI. The CDR3 sequence is 15 residues long. The chain's CDR3 is CASSPQGQSSYGYTF. CDR3 DNA sequence: TGTGCCAGCTCGCCACAGGGACAGAGTAGTTATGGCTACACCTTC.

The rearrangement joins TRBV15 to TRBJ1-6; a possible D gene is TRBD1 (6 bases). The CDR3 runs 14 residues. The ends were cut back, 5 bases at V and 11 bases at J, with 16 bases in the middle. Germline values: CDR1 LNHNV, CDR2 YYDKDF (reference sequence). CDR3 residues: CATSSRGSWTPLHF. The CDR3 DNA reads TGTGCCACCAGCTCCAGGGGAAGTTGGACACCCCTCCACTTT.

The chain couples TRBV9 to TRBJ2-5; 7 nucleotides agree with TRBD2. This CDR3 has 16 amino acids. Per germline, CDR1 SGDLS and CDR2 YYNGEE. Trimming cost V 3 bases and J 3 bases; bases outside gene matches: 11. The CDR3 DNA follows: TGTGCCAGCAGCGGTGACGTGTTTGCGGGAGAAGAGACCCAGTACTTC. Its translation is CASSGDVFAGEETQYF.

This chain links TRBV5-1 with TRBJ1-2; maybe TRBD1 (5 bases). The CDR3 extends over 17 amino acids. The V gene lost 1 base and the J gene lost 6 bases, with 22 bases spanning the gap. Germline loops: CDR1 SGHRS, CDR2 YFSETQ. CDR3 amino acids: CASSLRSAGPSLDGYTF. CDR3 in DNA: TGCGCCAGCAGCTTGAGGTCGGCAGGGCCTTCCTTGGATGGCTACACCTTC. The whole variable domain, remainder taken from reference TRBV5-1 and TRBJ1-2, is KAGVTQTPRYLIKTRGQQVTLSCSPISGHRSVSWYQQTPGQGLQFLFEYFSETQRNKGNFPGRFSGRQFSNSRSEMNVSTLELGDSALYLCASSLRSAGPSLDGYTFGSGTRLTVV.

This clone was recorded only once. The J gene is TRBJ2-1, the V gene TRBV7-9; the match to TRBD2 covers 8 bases. The V gene end was trimmed by 6 bases and the J gene end by 4 bases; junction bases not matched to a gene: 11. CDR1 and CDR2 (germline): SEHNR, FQNEAQ (reference sequence). The CDR3 covers 16 residues. The CDR3 loop reads CASSRTGTRDYNEQFF. The CDR3 bases are TGTGCCAGCAGTCGCACCGGGACTAGAGATTACAATGAGCAGTTCTTC.

CDR3 DNA sequence: TGTGCCAGCTCACCACCGGGGACAGGGGCCACCGGGGAGCTGTTTTTT. Its protein product is CASSPPGTGATGELFF. The chain employs TRBV18 and TRBJ2-2; 10 nucleotides align to TRBD1. Germline V gives CDR1 KGHSH, CDR2 LQKENI. This CDR3 has 16 residues. Trimming took 0 bases from V and 4 from J; bases not matched to a gene: 2. The variable domain in full, completed from reference TRBV18 and TRBJ2-2, reads NAGVMQNPRHLVRRRGQEARLRCSPMKGHSHVYWYRQLPEEGLKFMVYLQKENIIDESGMPKERFSAEFPKEGPSILRIQQVVRGDSAAYFCASSPPGTGATGELFFGEGSRLTVL.

This chain links TRBV5-1 with TRBJ1-2; D perhaps matches TRBD1 (5 bases). Trimming pared 6 bases from V and 4 bases from J, leaving 16 bases between. Germline V gene sequence: CDR1 SGHRS, CDR2 YFSETQ. The CDR3 extends over 14 amino acids. The CDR3 loop is CASNPGSGPYGYTF. The CDR3 nucleotides are TGCGCCAGCAACCCGGGTTCGGGACCCTATGGCTACACCTTC.

The CDR3 nucleotides are TGTGCCAGCAGTTTACAGGAAGCTCGGGTAGCTTTCTTT. Protein sequence: CASSLQEARVAFF. The rearrangement links TRBV27 to TRBJ1-1, with unresolved D. Trimming pared 2 bases from V and 10 bases from J, leaving 14 bases between. The V gene's germline CDR1 is MNHEY and CDR2 SMNVEV (reference sequence). The CDR3 length is 13 residues.

V usage is TRBV4-1 and J usage is TRBJ2-7; no clear D gene. The CDR3 contains 11 residues. Germline CDR1 is MGHRA and CDR2 is YSYEKL. V lost 1 base and J lost 8, with 6 bases in between. CDR3 protein: CASSQGVKQYF. In DNA form, the CDR3 reads TGCGCCAGCAGCCAAGGGGTAAAGCAGTACTTC.

The chain couples TRBV24-1 to TRBJ2-1; possibly TRBD2 for D (5 bases). Germline V gives CDR1 KGHDR, CDR2 SFDVKD. This CDR3 is 15 amino acids long. The V end lost 3 bases, the J end lost 9 bases, and 17 bases lay between the germline ends. The CDR3 bases are TGTGCCACCAGTGATGGTTCCTCGCGGAGCGGTGAGCAGTTCTTC. Amino acid sequence: CATSDGSSRSGEQFF.

V usage is TRBV15 and J usage is TRBJ1-4, with TRBD1 matching 8 bases. Unmatched junction bases numbered 8, after V lost 2 bases and J lost 3 bases. There are 17 residues in the CDR3. Germline V gene data show CDR1 as LNHNV and CDR2 as YYDKDF (reference sequence). DNA for the CDR3: TGTGCCACCAGCAGACACCAAGACAGGGGTGCTAATGAAAAACTGTTTTTT. This encodes CATSRHQDRGANEKLFF.

The chain employs TRBV20-1 and TRBJ1-2; D gene unclear. The V gene's germline CDR1 is DFQATT and CDR2 SNEGSKA (reference sequence). The V and J ends lost 5 bases and 1 base respectively, with 5 bases between them. The CDR3 covers 11 residues. The CDR3 here is CSALFNYGYTF. DNA for the CDR3: TGCAGTGCTCTGTTTAACTATGGCTACACCTTC.

V usage is TRBV25-1 and J usage is TRBJ1-5; TRBD1 aligns across 7 bases. The ends lost 2 bases at V and 5 bases at J; junction bases unmatched: 6. The CDR3 sequence is 15 residues long. From germline, CDR1 is MGHDK and CDR2 SYGVNS. The CDR3 DNA reads TGTGCCAGCAGTGAAACCGGGACAGTGGATCAGCCCCAGCATTTT. Translation: CASSETGTVDQPQHF.

The genes are TRBV5-1 and TRBJ2-7; D gene uncertain. Trimming stripped 0 bases from V and 9 bases from J, with 13 bases between. The CDR3 sequence is 13 residues long. The germline gives CDR1 SGHRS, CDR2 YFSETQ. This CDR3 is CASSLAAEPRQYF. In DNA, the CDR3 is TGCGCCAGCAGCTTGGCGGCAGAACCTCGGCAGTACTTC. Together with reference TRBV5-1 and TRBJ2-7, the CDR3 gives the full variable domain: KAGVTQTPRYLIKTRGQQVTLSCSPISGHRSVSWYQQTPGQGLQFLFEYFSETQRNKGNFPGRFSGRQFSNSRSEMNVSTLELGDSALYLCASSLAAEPRQYFGPGTRLTVT.

The chain has TRBV2 and TRBJ2-3; D is unclear. The germline V gene has CDR1 SNHLY and CDR2 FYNNEI. The CDR3 is 15 residues long. The ends were cut back, 2 bases at V and 0 bases at J, with 9 bases in the middle. The CDR3 sequence is CASSEWQPSTDTQYF. In DNA, the CDR3 is TGTGCCAGCAGTGAATGGCAGCCCAGCACAGATACGCAGTATTTT. The full variable domain, in which reference TRBV2 and TRBJ2-3 provide the parts outside the CDR3, is EPEVTQTPSHQVTQMGQEVILRCVPISNHLYFYWYRQILGQKVEFLVSFYNNEISEKSEIFDDQFSVERPDGSNFTLKIRSTKLEDSAMYFCASSEWQPSTDTQYFGPGTRLTVL.

This chain links TRBV9 with TRBJ2-2, with 7 bases fitting TRBD1. Germline V CDR1 and CDR2: SGDLS, YYNGEE. The CDR3 is 17 residues long. The V gene end was trimmed by 3 bases and the J gene end by 2 bases; junction bases not matched to a gene: 10. CDR3 region: CASSAGSGQLNTGELFF. The CDR3 DNA is TGTGCCAGCAGCGCCGGTTCGGGACAGCTAAACACCGGGGAGCTGTTTTTT. The complete variable domain, with remaining parts taken from reference TRBV9 and TRBJ2-2, reads DSGVTQTPKHLITATGQRVTLRCSPRSGDLSVYWYQQSLDQGLQFLIQYYNGEERAKGNILERFSAQQFPDLHSELNLSSLELGDSALYFCASSAGSGQLNTGELFFGEGSRLTVL.